Listed here is a single T cell receptor (beta chain). This specimen belongs to a study of blood T cell repertoires in COVID-19. Study background: The origin of the acute and convalescent COVID-19 samples was the United States, Italy and Spain. PBMCs, B-cell-depleted T cells, or T cells provided the cDNA or gDNA that made up the material.

This CDR3 is built from 17 residues. Trimming cost V 2 bases and J 1 base, with 17 bases left between them. Germline V gene data show CDR1 as SNHLY and CDR2 as FYNNEI. Under the authors' procedure: Reference gene primer amplification gave estimated nucleated cell counts. Profiling relied on immunoSEQ multiplex PCR, and the TCRdb table lists in-frame clones only, not all of them. D and trimming come from the DNA, and the V and J calls and clone size come from that table. The table records hundreds of thousands of clones, about nine tenths of them present only once. The sequenced material came from peripheral blood. The rearrangement links TRBV2 to TRBJ1-1; D may be TRBD1 (5 bases). The source is a woman in her 40s who had recovered from COVID-19. CDR3 residues: CASSESALRTTNTEAFF. The DNA of the CDR3 is TGTGCCAGCAGTGAATCAGCCTTACGGACAACGAACACTGAAGCTTTCTTT.